These T cell receptor beta chains were read from a single sample in a study of chemoradiotherapy in HPV16-positive cancers. Generated by immunoSEQ multiplex PCR, the TCRdb table keeps only in-frame clones and is missing some. The data contain more than 13,000 clones, around 88% of them singletons. This specimen was blood, taken from a patient who underwent chemoradiotherapy. The receptors derive from a human donor with HPV-associated anogenital cancer. Both conserved end residues are part of each CDR3. Fields, in order: D gene, J gene, clone size, V gene, CDR3 DNA, CDR3 protein. D genes are given only for firm matches. Clone size, where shown, is once, few, many, or a class for clones that have expanded.

. TRBJ1-1 . TRBV7-9 TGTGCCAGCAGCTTACTAGCCACTGAAGCTTTCTTT CASSLLATEAFF
. TRBJ1-4 . TRBV29-1 TGCAGCGTTCGAGGGGCAACTAATGAAAAACTGTTTTTT CSVRGATNEKLFF
. TRBJ1-2 . TRBV30 TGTGCCTGGACCCCAACTCGACTTAATCGTGACTATGGCTACACCTTC CAWTPTRLNRDYGYTF
. TRBJ1-1 . TRBV18 TGTGCCAGCTCACAGTTTGACCCGAACACTGAAGCTTTCTTT CASSQFDPNTEAFF
TRBD2 TRBJ2-3 . TRBV6-4 TGTGCCAGCAGTGCGGGGGGGGGCGCAGATACGCAGTATTTT CASSAGGGADTQYF
. TRBJ1-1 . TRBV11-2 TGTGCCAGCAGCTTAGGGGGCTACATCCCTCTCATTGCTTTCTTT CASSLGGYIPLIAFF
TRBD2 TRBJ2-7 . TRBV13 TGTGCCAGCAGCCGAAGGGGGAGCGGGGGTTACGAGCAGTACTTC CASSRRGSGGYEQYF
. TRBJ2-3 . TRBV10-3 TGTGCCATCAGTAGCGGGGATACGCAGTATTTT CAISSGDTQYF
. TRBJ2-4 once TRBV11-2 TGTGCCAGCAGCTTAGATCTTGGCTCCCGGCTTAACATTCAGTACTTC CASSLDLGSRLNIQYF
. TRBJ2-7 . TRBV5-4 TGTGCCAGCAGCTTGGACTACGGCTTTTCCGAGCAGTACTTC CASSLDYGFSEQYF
. TRBJ2-3 . TRBV11-3 TGTGCCAGCAGCTTGGGCAAAAGCACAGATACGCAGTATTTT CASSLGKSTDTQYF
TRBD1 TRBJ1-4 . TRBV28 TGTGCCAGCAGTTTAAGCCCGGGACAGGGGGCAACTAATGAAAAACTGTTTTTT CASSLSPGQGATNEKLFF
. TRBJ1-2 . TRBV5-6 TGTGCCAGCAGCTCCTCCTCTGTGACAGCCCACTATGGCTACACCTTC CASSSSSVTAHYGYTF
TRBD2 TRBJ2-3 . TRBV6-5 TGTGCCAGCAGTTACTTGGCTAGCGGCAGCACAGATACGCAGTATTTT CASSYLASGSTDTQYF
. TRBJ1-2 . TRBV5-8 TGTGCCAGCAGCTTGATACAGGCAGGCTATGGCTACACCTTC CASSLIQAGYGYTF
. TRBJ2-2 . TRBV10-3 TGTGCCATCAGTAGACAGACCAACACCGGGGAGCTGTTTTTT CAISRQTNTGELFF
TRBD2 TRBJ2-3 . TRBV11-2 TGTGCCAGCAGCTTAGTTGGCGGGGGGGGCACAGATACGCAGTATTTT CASSLVGGGGTDTQYF
. TRBJ1-1 once TRBV30 TGTGCCCCCCGGGACGGGAAAACTGAAGCTTTCTTT CAPRDGKTEAFF
. TRBJ2-5 . TRBV27 TGTGCCAGCAGCCACGAGGGAGAGACCCAGTACTTC CASSHEGETQYF
. TRBJ1-1 . TRBV27 TGTGCCAGCAGCCTGAGATTAGAGTTAAGGGGGACTGAAGCTTTCTTT CASSLRLELRGTEAFF
TRBD1 TRBJ1-5 . TRBV7-9 TGTGCCAGCAGCGTCCCGGGACAGGGCCTCGGGCAGCCCCAGCATTTT CASSVPGQGLGQPQHF
. TRBJ1-1 few TRBV28 TGTGCCAGCAGTTCGGGGAACGCTATAGGACAGCTGAACACTGAAGCTTTCTTT CASSSGNAIGQLNTEAFF
. TRBJ2-3 . TRBV19 TGTGCCAGTCGGCTGAGCGGAGATACGCAGTATTTT CASRLSGDTQYF
. TRBJ2-3 few TRBV6-4 TGTGCCAGCAGTGACGCGACTGGGGATACGCAGTATTTT CASSDATGDTQYF
TRBD2 TRBJ2-1 . TRBV29-1 TGCAGCGTTCTTGCGGGCCCACTAGCGGGAGGGCCGATTGCGAATGAGCAGTTCTTC CSVLAGPLAGGPIANEQFF
. TRBJ1-4 . TRBV4-1 TGCGCCAGCAGCCAAAGGGTCGAAAAACTGTTTTTT CASSQRVEKLFF
TRBD1 TRBJ1-5 . TRBV7-2 TGTGCCAGCAGCCGAACCCGGGACAGGAGCAATCAGCCCCAGCATTTT CASSRTRDRSNQPQHF
. TRBJ1-1 . TRBV13 TGTGCCAGCAGCCTCGCGGGGGGGACTGAAGCTTTCTTT CASSLAGGTEAFF
. TRBJ1-2 . TRBV7-2 TGTGCCAGCAGCTTAAATGGGGACTATGGCTACACCTTC CASSLNGDYGYTF
TRBD2 TRBJ2-6 few TRBV5-6 TGTGCCAGCGGGACTAGCTCTGGGGCCAACGTCCTGACTTTC CASGTSSGANVLTF
. TRBJ2-6 . TRBV10-3 TGTGCCATCAGTGAACAGGGAGCTGGGGCCAACGTCCTGACTTTC CAISEQGAGANVLTF
TRBD2 TRBJ2-1 . TRBV15 TGTGCCACCAGCAGAGTGGCCCTAAGACTAGCGGGAGATAATGAGCAGTTCTTC CATSRVALRLAGDNEQFF
TRBD1 TRBJ1-1 . TRBV4-1 TGCGCCAGCAGCCCGTCCGACAGGGCTACTGAAGCTTTCTTT CASSPSDRATEAFF
. TRBJ2-2 . TRBV10-1 TGCGCCAGCAGTGCTCTGCCCGGGGAGCTGTTTTTT CASSALPGELFF
. TRBJ1-5 . TRBV6-1 TGTGCCAGCAGCGCCACAGGGTTTCAGCCCCAGCATTTT CASSATGFQPQHF
TRBD1 TRBJ2-7 . TRBV10-2 TGCGCCGGGATTCCGGGACAGGGGTCCTACGAGCAGTACTTC CAGIPGQGSYEQYF
. TRBJ1-2 . TRBV28 TGTGCCAGCAGCCGGAGGAATGGCTACACCTTC CASSRRNGYTF
. TRBJ2-2 . TRBV29-1 TGCAGCGTTTCTCCGGGACTGATGAACACCGGGGAGCTGTTTTTT CSVSPGLMNTGELFF
TRBD1 TRBJ2-5 . TRBV6-1 TGTGCCAGCAGCTACAGGGGTATCGGAGAGACCCAGTACTTC CASSYRGIGETQYF
. TRBJ2-7 once TRBV5-6 TGTGCCAGCAGCTTGAGGAGGGACGAGCAGTACTTC CASSLRRDEQYF
TRBD2 TRBJ2-7 . TRBV27 TGTGCCAGCAGTTTAAGTGGATCGGGGGGACTTTACGAGCAGTACTTC CASSLSGSGGLYEQYF
. TRBJ2-1 . TRBV2 TGTGCCAGCAGTGAATCCGGCCTGAGCTCCTACAATGAGCAGTTCTTC CASSESGLSSYNEQFF
. TRBJ1-5 . TRBV6-1 TGTGCCAGCCTCTTTAGCACGGGCAATCAGCCCCAGCATTTT CASLFSTGNQPQHF
TRBD1 TRBJ1-1 . TRBV5-4 TGTGCCAGCAGCCTCAGGGGGGGGAACACTGAAGCTTTCTTT CASSLRGGNTEAFF
. TRBJ1-1 . TRBV28 TGTGCCAGCAGTTCCAACACTGAAGCTTTCTTT CASSSNTEAFF
. TRBJ2-5 . TRBV6-6 TGTGCCAGCAGTTACGTGGGCGGAGAAGAGACCCAGTACTTC CASSYVGGEETQYF
. TRBJ1-5 . TRBV28 TGTGCCAGCAGTTTGGAGGCAGCGAGGCAGCCCCAGCATTTT CASSLEAARQPQHF
TRBD2 TRBJ2-7 . TRBV6-4 TGTGCCAGCAGTGAAGGGCTAGCGGGAGGGCCGTACGAGCAGTACTTC CASSEGLAGGPYEQYF
. TRBJ1-3 . TRBV9 TGTGCCAGCAGCGCAATAGCTGGAAACACCATATATTTT CASSAIAGNTIYF
. TRBJ2-5 once TRBV7-9 TGTGCCAGCAGCTTAACATTCCAAGAGACCCAGTACTTC CASSLTFQETQYF
. TRBJ1-3 . TRBV2 TGTGCCAGCATCTTAGGTAGAGACACCATATATTTT CASILGRDTIYF
. TRBJ2-4 . TRBV27 TGTGCCAGCAGTTTGAAGGGGAAAAACATTCAGTACTTC CASSLKGKNIQYF